A selection of T cell receptor beta chains follows, all from one sample in a study of blood T cells in healthy people across ages. TCRdb re-analysed the 5' RACE reads in MiXCR, keeping a single row per CDR3 protein. The sample records over a million distinct CDR3 sequences, 45% being singletons. Sequences were obtained from blood. These receptors all stem from a woman aged 60-70 years in good health. Both conserved end residues are part of each CDR3. Fields, in order: J gene, V gene, clone size, D gene, CDR3 protein, CDR3 DNA. The D gene is left open where the match is weak. Clone size appears in some rows only: once, few, many, or a class for an expanded clone.

J gene: TRBJ2-7
V gene: TRBV28
clone size: many
D gene: TRBD1
CDR3 protein: CASSFGTGPYEQYF
CDR3 DNA: TGTGCCAGCAGTTTTGGGACAGGTCCCTACGAGCAGTACTTC

J gene: TRBJ2-1
V gene: TRBV29-1
clone size: NA
D gene: NA
CDR3 protein: CSVTNANEQFF
CDR3 DNA: TGCAGCGTCACAAACGCAAATGAGCAGTTCTTC

J gene: TRBJ1-2
V gene: TRBV28
clone size: NA
D gene: NA
CDR3 protein: CASTDSRVRGYTF
CDR3 DNA: TGTGCCAGCACTGACTCAAGGGTGCGGGGCTACACCTTC

J gene: TRBJ2-1
V gene: TRBV7-2
clone size: few
D gene: NA
CDR3 protein: CASTLNRGAVQYNEQFF
CDR3 DNA: TGTGCCAGCACTCTAAACCGGGGAGCGGTCCAGTACAATGAGCAGTTCTTC

J gene: TRBJ2-1
V gene: TRBV20-1
clone size: once
D gene: TRBD2
CDR3 protein: CSARTSGSPWNEQFF
CDR3 DNA: TGCAGTGCTCGGACTAGCGGGAGTCCATGGAATGAGCAGTTCTTC

J gene: TRBJ2-3
V gene: TRBV9
clone size: NA
D gene: NA
CDR3 protein: CASSSGDAQYF
CDR3 DNA: TGTGCCAGCAGCTCGGGTGATGCGCAGTATTTT

J gene: TRBJ2-3
V gene: TRBV7-2
clone size: NA
D gene: NA
CDR3 protein: CASSNPTGPSPDTQYF
CDR3 DNA: TGTGCCAGCAGTAATCCGACTGGCCCTAGCCCAGATACGCAGTATTTT

J gene: TRBJ2-3
V gene: TRBV18
clone size: NA
D gene: NA
CDR3 protein: CASSPTGKDTDTQYF
CDR3 DNA: TGTGCCAGCTCACCAACAGGGAAGGACACAGATACGCAGTATTTT

J gene: TRBJ2-1
V gene: TRBV12-3/TRBV12-4
clone size: few
D gene: TRBD2
CDR3 protein: CASGTSGTLRNEQFF
CDR3 DNA: TGTGCCAGCGGAACTAGCGGGACCCTTAGGAATGAGCAGTTCTTC

J gene: TRBJ2-7
V gene: TRBV15
clone size: NA
D gene: NA
CDR3 protein: CATSRVDLSYEQYF
CDR3 DNA: TGTGCCACCAGCAGAGTTGACCTCTCCTACGAGCAGTACTTC

J gene: TRBJ2-7
V gene: TRBV10-2
clone size: NA
D gene: NA
CDR3 protein: CASSGSTGATTCEQYF
CDR3 DNA: TGCGCCAGCAGTGGGTCAACCGGGGCGACGACCTGCGAGCAGTACTTC

J gene: TRBJ2-3
V gene: TRBV20-1
clone size: NA
D gene: TRBD1
CDR3 protein: CSSPGQGARDLTDTQYF
CDR3 DNA: TGCAGCTCACCGGGACAGGGGGCGCGGGACCTCACAGATACGCAGTATTTT

J gene: TRBJ2-1
V gene: TRBV20-1
clone size: NA
D gene: NA
CDR3 protein: CSASRWEQFF
CDR3 DNA: TGCAGTGCTAGTAGGTGGGAGCAGTTCTTC

J gene: TRBJ2-7
V gene: TRBV2
clone size: NA
D gene: TRBD2
CDR3 protein: CASSAAGEGTYNEQYF
CDR3 DNA: TGTGCCAGCAGTGCAGCGGGAGAGGGTACCTACAATGAGCAGTACTTC

J gene: TRBJ2-7
V gene: TRBV20-1
clone size: NA
D gene: TRBD1
CDR3 protein: CSAKSGTGGFNEQYF
CDR3 DNA: TGCAGTGCTAAATCCGGGACAGGGGGTTTCAACGAGCAGTACTTC

J gene: TRBJ2-5
V gene: TRBV10-3
clone size: NA
D gene: NA
CDR3 protein: CAIRDDVAQETQYF
CDR3 DNA: TGTGCCATCAGGGATGACGTGGCCCAAGAGACCCAGTACTTC

J gene: TRBJ1-4
V gene: TRBV20-1
clone size: NA
D gene: TRBD1
CDR3 protein: CSAPGTANEKLFF
CDR3 DNA: TGCAGTGCCCCCGGGACAGCTAATGAAAAACTGTTTTTT

J gene: TRBJ2-7
V gene: TRBV2
clone size: NA
D gene: NA
CDR3 protein: CASSEFSGSNYEQYF
CDR3 DNA: TGTGCCAGCAGTGAATTTAGCGGAAGCAACTACGAGCAGTACTTC

J gene: TRBJ2-5
V gene: TRBV27
clone size: NA
D gene: NA
CDR3 protein: CASSPWGTPQYQETQYF
CDR3 DNA: TGTGCCAGCAGTCCATGGGGGACCCCCCAGTACCAAGAGACCCAGTACTTC

J gene: TRBJ1-2
V gene: TRBV5-1
clone size: NA
D gene: NA
CDR3 protein: CASSLATAGRGYGYTF
CDR3 DNA: TGCGCCAGCAGCTTGGCCACCGCAGGGAGGGGGTATGGCTACACCTTC

J gene: TRBJ2-7
V gene: TRBV30
clone size: few
D gene: NA
CDR3 protein: CAWMRGSYEQYF
CDR3 DNA: TGTGCCTGGATGAGGGGGTCCTACGAGCAGTACTTC

J gene: TRBJ1-6
V gene: TRBV5-1
clone size: NA
D gene: TRBD1
CDR3 protein: CASRRVGQGLNSPLHF
CDR3 DNA: TGCGCCAGCAGGAGGGTTGGACAGGGGTTGAATTCACCCCTCCACTTT

J gene: TRBJ2-4
V gene: TRBV6-1
clone size: few
D gene: NA
CDR3 protein: CASSPRRVQGAKNIQYF
CDR3 DNA: TGTGCCAGCAGCCCGAGGCGAGTACAGGGAGCCAAAAACATTCAGTACTTC

J gene: TRBJ2-7
V gene: TRBV12-3/TRBV12-4
clone size: few
D gene: NA
CDR3 protein: CASSQFCVQYF
CDR3 DNA: TGTGCCAGCAGTCAGTTCTGTGTGCAGTACTTC

J gene: TRBJ2-1
V gene: TRBV4-1
clone size: NA
D gene: TRBD2
CDR3 protein: CASSQGPGLAVGEQFF
CDR3 DNA: TGCGCCAGCAGCCAAGGTCCGGGACTAGCGGTGGGTGAGCAGTTCTTC

J gene: TRBJ1-5
V gene: TRBV4-2
clone size: few
D gene: NA
CDR3 protein: CASSREGGDQPQHF
CDR3 DNA: TGTGCCAGCAGCCGAGAGGGGGGGGATCAGCCCCAGCATTTT